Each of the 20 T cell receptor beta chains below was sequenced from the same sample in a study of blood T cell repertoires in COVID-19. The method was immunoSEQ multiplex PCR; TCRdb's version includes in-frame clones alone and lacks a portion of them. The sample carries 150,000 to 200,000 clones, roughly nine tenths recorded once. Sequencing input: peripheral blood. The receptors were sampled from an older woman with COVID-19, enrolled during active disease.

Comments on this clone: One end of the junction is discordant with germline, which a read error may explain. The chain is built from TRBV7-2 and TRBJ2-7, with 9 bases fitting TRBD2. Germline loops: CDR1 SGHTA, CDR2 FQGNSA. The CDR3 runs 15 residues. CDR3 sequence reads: CASRLVAGASSEQYF. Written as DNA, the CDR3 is TGTGCCAGCAGATTAGTAGCGGGGGCCAGTTCAGAGCAGTACTTC.

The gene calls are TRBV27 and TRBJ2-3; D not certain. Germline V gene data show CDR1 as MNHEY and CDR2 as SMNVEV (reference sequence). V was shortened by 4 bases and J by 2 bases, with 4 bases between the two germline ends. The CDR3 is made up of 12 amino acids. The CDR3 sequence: CASSSYTDTQYF. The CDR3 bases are TGTGCCAGCAGTTCTTACACAGATACGCAGTATTTT.

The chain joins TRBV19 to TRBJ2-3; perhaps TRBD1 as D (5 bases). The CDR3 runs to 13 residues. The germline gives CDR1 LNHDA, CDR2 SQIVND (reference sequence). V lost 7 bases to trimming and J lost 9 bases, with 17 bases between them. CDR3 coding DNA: TGTGCCAGTACGGAATTAGCAACAGGCACGCAGTATTTT. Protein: CASTELATGTQYF.

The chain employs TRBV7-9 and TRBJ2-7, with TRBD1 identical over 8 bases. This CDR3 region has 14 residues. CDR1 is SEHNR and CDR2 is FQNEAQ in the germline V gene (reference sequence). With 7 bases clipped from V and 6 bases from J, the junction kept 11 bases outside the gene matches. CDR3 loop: CASTPGQAESEQYF. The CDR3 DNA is TGTGCCAGCACCCCGGGACAGGCGGAGAGCGAGCAGTACTTC. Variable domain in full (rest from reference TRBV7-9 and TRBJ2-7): DTGVSQNPRHKITKRGQNVTFRCDPISEHNRLYWYRQTLGQGPEFLTYFQNEAQLEKSRLLSDRFSAERPKGSFSTLEIQRTEQGDSAMYLCASTPGQAESEQYFGPGTRLTVT.

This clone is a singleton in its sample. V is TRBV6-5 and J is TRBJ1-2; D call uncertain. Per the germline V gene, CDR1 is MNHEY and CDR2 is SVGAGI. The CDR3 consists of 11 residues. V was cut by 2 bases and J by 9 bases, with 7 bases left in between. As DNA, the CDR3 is TGTGCCAGCAGTTACGGGGAGAGCTACACCTTC. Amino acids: CASSYGESYTF.

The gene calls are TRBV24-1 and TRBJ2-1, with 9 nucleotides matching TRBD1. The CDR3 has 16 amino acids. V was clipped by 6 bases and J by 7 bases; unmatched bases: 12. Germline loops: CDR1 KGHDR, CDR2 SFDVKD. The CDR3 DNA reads TGTGCCACCAGTCCCTCCGGGACAGGGCGAAAAAATGAGCAGTTCTTC. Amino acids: CATSPSGTGRKNEQFF.

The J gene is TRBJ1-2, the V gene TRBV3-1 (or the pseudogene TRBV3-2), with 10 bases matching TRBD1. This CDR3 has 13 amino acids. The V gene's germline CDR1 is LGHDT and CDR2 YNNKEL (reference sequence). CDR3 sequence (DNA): TGTGCAAGCGGGACAGGGGAGGACTATGGCTACACCTTC. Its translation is CASGTGEDYGYTF.

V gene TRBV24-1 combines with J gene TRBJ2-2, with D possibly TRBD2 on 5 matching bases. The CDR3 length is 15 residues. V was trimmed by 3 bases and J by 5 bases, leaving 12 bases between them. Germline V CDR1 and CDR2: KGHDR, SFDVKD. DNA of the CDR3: TGTGCCACCAGTGATCGATCACTAGAGACCGGGGAGCTGTTTTTT. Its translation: CATSDRSLETGELFF.

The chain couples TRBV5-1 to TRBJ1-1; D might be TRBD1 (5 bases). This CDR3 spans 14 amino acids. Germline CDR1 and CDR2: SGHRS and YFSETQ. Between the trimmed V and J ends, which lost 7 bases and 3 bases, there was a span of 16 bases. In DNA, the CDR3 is TGCGCCAGCTACACAGGAGGCGGGGACACTGAAGCTTTCTTT. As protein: CASYTGGGDTEAFF.

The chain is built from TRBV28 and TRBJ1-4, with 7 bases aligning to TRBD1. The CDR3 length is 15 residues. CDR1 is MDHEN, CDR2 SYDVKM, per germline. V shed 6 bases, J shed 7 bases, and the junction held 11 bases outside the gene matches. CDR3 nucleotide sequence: TGTGCCAGCAGGGGGACAGCCGCCGGGGGTGAAAAACTGTTTTTT. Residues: CASRGTAAGGEKLFF.

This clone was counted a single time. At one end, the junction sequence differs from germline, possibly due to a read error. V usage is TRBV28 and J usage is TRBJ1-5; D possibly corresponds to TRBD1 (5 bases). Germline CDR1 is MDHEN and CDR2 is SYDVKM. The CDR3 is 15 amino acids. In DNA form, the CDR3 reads TGTGCCAGCAGTTTGTTCGGTCAGGGCAACCAGCCCCAGCATTTT. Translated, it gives CASSLFGQGNQPQHF.

The CDR3 sequence: CASSIDPAAYYGYTF. The CDR3 region has the DNA TGTGCCAGTAGTATAGATCCGGCAGCGTACTATGGCTACACCTTC. The chain employs TRBV19 and TRBJ1-2; D call uncertain. With 0 bases removed from V and 3 bases from J, the gap between germline ends came to 11 bases. The CDR3 is made up of 15 amino acids. The germline CDR1 and CDR2 sequences are LNHDA and SQIVND (reference sequence).

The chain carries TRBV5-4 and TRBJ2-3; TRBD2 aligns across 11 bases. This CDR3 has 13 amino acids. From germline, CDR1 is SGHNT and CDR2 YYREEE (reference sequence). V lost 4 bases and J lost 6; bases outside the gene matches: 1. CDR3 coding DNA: TGTGCCAGCAGCCGGACTAGCGGGGATACGCAGTATTTT. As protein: CASSRTSGDTQYF.

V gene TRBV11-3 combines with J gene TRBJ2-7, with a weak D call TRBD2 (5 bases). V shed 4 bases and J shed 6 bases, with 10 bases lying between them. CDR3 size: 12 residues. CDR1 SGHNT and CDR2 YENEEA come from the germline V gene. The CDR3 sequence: CASSSDLFEQYF. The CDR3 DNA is TGTGCCAGCAGCTCGGACTTGTTCGAGCAGTACTTC.

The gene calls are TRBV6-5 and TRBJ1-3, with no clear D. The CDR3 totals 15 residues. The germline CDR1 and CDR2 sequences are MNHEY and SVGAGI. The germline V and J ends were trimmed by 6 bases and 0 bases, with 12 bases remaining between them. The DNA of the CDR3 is TGTGCCAGCAGGTTGTTTAGTTCCTCTGGAAACACCATATATTTT. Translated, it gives CASRLFSSSGNTIYF.

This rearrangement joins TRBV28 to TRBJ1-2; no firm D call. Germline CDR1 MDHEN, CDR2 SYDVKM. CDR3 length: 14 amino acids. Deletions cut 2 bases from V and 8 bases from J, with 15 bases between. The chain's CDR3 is CASSLERLSTGYTF. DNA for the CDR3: TGTGCCAGCAGTTTAGAACGGTTGAGTACGGGCTACACCTTC.

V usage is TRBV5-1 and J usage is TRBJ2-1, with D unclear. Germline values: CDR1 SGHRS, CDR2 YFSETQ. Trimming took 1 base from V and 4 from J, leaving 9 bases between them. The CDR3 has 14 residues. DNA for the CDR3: TGCGCCAGCAGCTTGTCAACTCTATACAATGAGCAGTTCTTC. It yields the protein CASSLSTLYNEQFF.

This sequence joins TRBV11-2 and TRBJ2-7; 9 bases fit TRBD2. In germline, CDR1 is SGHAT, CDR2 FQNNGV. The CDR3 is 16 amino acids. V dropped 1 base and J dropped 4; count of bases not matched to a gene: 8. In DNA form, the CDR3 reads TGTGCCAGCAGCTTAGGGGTAGCGGGAGCAGGTTACGAGCAGTACTTC. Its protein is CASSLGVAGAGYEQYF.

The CDR3 sequence is CASSPTSGNTGELFF. The CDR3 DNA reads as TGTGCCAGCAGCCCGACTAGCGGGAACACCGGGGAGCTGTTTTTT. The V call is TRBV7-9, the J call TRBJ2-2, with 9 bases fitting TRBD2. J gave up 1 base and V 5 bases, and 2 bases lay outside the gene matches. The length of the CDR3 is 15 residues. CDR1 and CDR2 from the germline V gene are SEHNR and FQNEAQ (reference sequence).

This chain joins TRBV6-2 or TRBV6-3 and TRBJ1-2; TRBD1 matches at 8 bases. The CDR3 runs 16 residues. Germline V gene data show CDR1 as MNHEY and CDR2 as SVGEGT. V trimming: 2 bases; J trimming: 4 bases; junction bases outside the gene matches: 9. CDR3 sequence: CASSYTYPGTGYGYTF. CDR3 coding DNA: TGTGCCAGCAGTTACACTTACCCGGGGACAGGCTATGGCTACACCTTC.